Following are 28 T cell receptor beta chains from one sample sequenced in a study of T cell changes during pregnancy in multiple sclerosis. The data were produced by immunoSEQ multiplex PCR, yet TCRdb's version contains in-frame clones alone and is incomplete. The profile shows approximately 85,000 clones, approximately 90% of them singletons. The sample consisted of peripheral blood, taken in the first trimester of pregnancy. The receptor set was obtained from a female donor with multiple sclerosis, enrolled in a pregnancy study.

The rearrangement joins TRBV5-8 to TRBJ1-5, with D perhaps TRBD1 (5 bases). Trimming pared 0 bases from V and 5 bases from J, leaving 15 bases between. Germline CDR1 SGHTS, CDR2 YDEGEE. The CDR3 is made up of 16 amino acids. The CDR3 protein is CASSLVGGGIDQPQHF. CDR3 DNA: TGTGCCAGCAGCTTGGTTGGCGGGGGGATTGATCAGCCCCAGCATTTT.

The chain's CDR3 is CASSETGGGQPQHF. CDR3 coding DNA: TGTGCCAGCAGCGAAACAGGGGGCGGTCAGCCCCAGCATTTT. The chain uses TRBV5-6 and TRBJ1-5; TRBD1 matches at 9 bases. This CDR3 region has 14 residues. The J segment lost 6 bases and the V segment lost 4 bases, leaving 5 bases of the junction unmatched. The germline CDR1 and CDR2 sequences are SGHDT and YYEEEE.

Of note for this clone: Its ends do not fully match the called genes, so a read error is possible. The chain employs TRBV29-1 and TRBJ2-7; a possible D gene is TRBD1 (6 bases). The CDR3 contains 12 residues. Germline V lookup: CDR1 SQVTM, CDR2 ANQGSEA. The DNA of the CDR3 is TGCAGCGCTTTAGAGGACAGCTACAAGCAGTACTTC. Translating it yields CSALEDSYKQYF.

This chain's CDR3 is CASSLRGSNQPQHF. CDR3 sequence (DNA): TGTGCCAGCAGTTTGCGCGGTAGCAATCAGCCCCAGCATTTT. This chain links TRBV27 with TRBJ1-5; D ambiguous. The CDR3 has 14 amino acids. Germline assignment: CDR1 MNHEY and CDR2 SMNVEV (reference sequence). V lost 3 bases and J 0 bases, leaving 6 bases between the germline ends.

The rearrangement links TRBV9 to TRBJ1-5; D gene ambiguous. V lost 0 bases, J lost 6 bases, and 10 bases lay in between. Germline-derived CDR1 and CDR2 are SGDLS and YYNGEE. This CDR3 has 14 residues. CDR3 coding DNA: TGTGCCAGCAGCGTAGCGGGTGTAGGTCAGCCCCAGCATTTT. Its protein is CASSVAGVGQPQHF.

Comments on this clone: The sample has other DNA sequences that encode this CDR3 too. The V gene is TRBV5-1, the J gene TRBJ2-1; tentative D call: TRBD2 (6 bases). The CDR3 sequence is 13 residues long. Trimming pared 4 bases from V and 8 bases from J, leaving 13 bases between. Germline V lookup: CDR1 SGHRS, CDR2 YFSETQ. CDR3 protein: CASSPGTGDEQFF. The CDR3 DNA follows: TGCGCCAGCAGCCCGGGGACTGGAGATGAGCAGTTCTTC.

This chain joins TRBV6-5 and TRBJ1-1, with TRBD1 matching 9 bases. This CDR3 contains 15 residues. The V gene's germline CDR1 is MNHEY and CDR2 SVGAGI. Trimming took 2 bases from V and 5 from J; bases not matched to a gene: 6. Written as DNA, the CDR3 is TGTGCCAGCAGTTACCCCGGGACAGGGAGAACTGAAGCTTTCTTT. As protein: CASSYPGTGRTEAFF.

The CDR3 loop reads CASSPRAGVEQYF. CDR3 sequence (DNA): TGTGCCAGCAGCCCCCGGGCAGGGGTTGAGCAGTACTTC. V usage is TRBV7-6 and J usage is TRBJ2-7; tentative D call: TRBD1 (6 bases). Germline V gene data show CDR1 as SGHVS and CDR2 as FNYEAQ. The CDR3 has 13 residues. Trimming left V 5 bases short and J 7 bases short, with 15 bases between.

The genes are TRBV5-6 and TRBJ2-1, with D perhaps matching TRBD1 (7 bases). Trimming left V 0 bases short and J 8 bases short, with 12 bases between. Germline loops: CDR1 SGHDT, CDR2 YYEEEE. The CDR3 spans 14 residues. In DNA form, the CDR3 reads TGTGCCAGCAGCTTGGTTGGAGGGGGCGATGAGCAGTTCTTC. Translation: CASSLVGGGDEQFF.

As for this clone: At one end the junction does not follow the germline gene, possibly because of a read error. This chain connects TRBV7-9 to TRBJ1-3; no clear D. The CDR3 contains 12 residues. Germline CDR1 SEHNR, CDR2 FQNEAQ (reference sequence). The DNA for the CDR3 is TGTGCCAGCAGCTTAAATCTTGTGGATGCGGATTTT. This encodes CASSLNLVDADF.

With regard to this clone: Mismatch with germline at one junction end may stem from a read error. This chain joins TRBV7-9 and TRBJ2-3, with 10 bases lining up with TRBD2. Germline V gene lookup returns CDR1 SEHNR and CDR2 FQNEAQ (reference sequence). This CDR3 spans 14 amino acids. The CDR3 DNA follows: TGTGCCAGCAGCCTAGCGGGGGCGGCAGATACGCAGTATTTT. It is translated as CASSLAGAADTQYF.

This clone is a singleton in its sample. CDR3 residues: CASSLLFLSGELFF. The CDR3 DNA reads as TGTGCCAGCAGTTTATTATTCTTGTCCGGGGAGCTGTTTTTT. The V and J genes are TRBV27 and TRBJ2-2; D is unclear. The V and J ends lost 1 base and 6 bases respectively, with 9 bases between them. From germline, CDR1 is MNHEY and CDR2 SMNVEV (reference sequence). This CDR3 has 14 residues.

The chain combines TRBV19 with TRBJ2-7, with 9 bases identical to TRBD2. The germline V gene encodes CDR1 LNHDA and CDR2 SQIVND (reference sequence). Unmatched junction bases numbered 6, after V lost 1 base and J lost 2 bases. This CDR3 contains 16 residues. CDR3 nucleotide sequence: TGTGCCAGTAGTATAGTTGCCCAGCGGGGGGCCTACGAGCAGTACTTC. Its translation: CASSIVAQRGAYEQYF.

V is TRBV6-1 and J is TRBJ1-4, with TRBD1 as a possible D gene (5 bases). The length of the CDR3 is 16 residues. The germline V gene has CDR1 MNHNS and CDR2 SASEGT. V lost 2 bases and J lost 5, with 15 bases in between. Here the CDR3 reads CASSEIWKGPNEKLFF. Written as DNA, the CDR3 is TGTGCCAGCAGTGAAATCTGGAAGGGGCCCAATGAAAAACTGTTTTTT.

The rearrangement joins TRBV30 to TRBJ2-5; 7 bases line up with TRBD2. Germline trimming cut 1 base from V and 6 bases from J; bases unmatched to any gene: 11. The germline CDR1 and CDR2 sequences are GTSNPN and SVGIG (reference sequence). The CDR3 is 15 residues long. The CDR3 region has the DNA TGTGCCTGGAGTGAGCGGTTGGGAGGGTCAAAGACCCAGTACTTC. As protein: CAWSERLGGSKTQYF.

This clone is a singleton in its sample. The chain joins TRBV7-6 to TRBJ1-1, with 7 bases aligning to TRBD1. The junction had 4 bases not matched to a gene; V was cut back by 6 bases and J by 0 bases. The CDR3 totals 14 residues. CDR1 and CDR2 from the germline V gene are SGHVS and FNYEAQ. CDR3 DNA sequence: TGTGCCAGCAGTTCGGGACAGCTGAACACTGAAGCTTTCTTT. Translating it yields CASSSGQLNTEAFF.

The chain couples TRBV19 to TRBJ1-2; D perhaps matches TRBD1 (6 bases). Germline lookup yields CDR1 LNHDA and CDR2 SQIVND (reference sequence). Trimming cost V 0 bases and J 4 bases, with 15 bases left between them. The CDR3 is 16 amino acids. The CDR3: CASSIDILGHVYGYTF. CDR3 coding DNA: TGTGCCAGTAGTATAGACATACTGGGACACGTCTATGGCTACACCTTC.

The chain links TRBV29-1 to TRBJ1-1; D not resolved. Per germline, CDR1 SQVTM and CDR2 ANQGSEA. The CDR3 covers 13 residues. Trimming took off 5 bases at V and 0 bases at J, with 10 bases between the two ends. The CDR3 DNA is TGCAGCGTTTTCGCCAGAATGAACACTGAAGCTTTCTTT. Protein: CSVFARMNTEAFF. The entire variable domain, with the rest obtained from reference TRBV29-1 and TRBJ1-1, is as follows: SAVISQKPSRDICQRGTSLTIQCQVDSQVTMMFWYRQQPGQSLTLIATANQGSEATYESGFVIDKFPISRPNLTFSTLTVSNMSPEDSSIYLCSVFARMNTEAFFGQGTRLTVV.

This clone has just one count. The chain employs TRBV7-3 and TRBJ2-2, with D possibly matching TRBD2 (6 bases). The germline V gene has CDR1 SGHTA and CDR2 FQGTGA. This CDR3 has 16 residues. V gave up 3 bases and J gave up 5 bases, with 16 bases separating them. The DNA for the CDR3 is TGTGCCAGCAGCTTCCGGGGTAGCGGAAAAACCGGGGAGCTGTTTTTT. This codes for CASSFRGSGKTGELFF.

This chain uses TRBV19 with TRBJ2-4, with a tentative D call TRBD2 (5 bases). The CDR3 contains 13 residues. Trimming removed 8 bases at V and 7 bases at J, with 15 bases between. The germline V gene encodes CDR1 LNHDA and CDR2 SQIVND (reference sequence). CDR3: CASSPGDRNIQYF. In nucleotides, the CDR3 is TGTGCCAGTTCCCCCGGGGATCGGAACATTCAGTACTTC. The full variable domain, rest sourced from reference TRBV19 and TRBJ2-4, is DGGITQSPKYLFRKEGQNVTLSCEQNLNHDAMYWYRQDPGQGLRLIYYSQIVNDFQKGDIAEGYSVSREKKESFPLTVTSAQKNPTAFYLCASSPGDRNIQYFGAGTRLSVL.

CDR3 residues: CASRRIADEQFF. CDR3 nucleotides: TGTGCCAGCAGGCGGATAGCGGATGAGCAGTTCTTC. The chain uses TRBV7-2 and TRBJ2-1, with D possibly TRBD2 on 6 matching bases. Trimming removed 6 bases from V and 8 bases from J, with 11 bases in between. CDR1 is SGHTA and CDR2 is FQGNSA in the germline V gene. The CDR3 contains 12 residues.

V gene TRBV7-3 combines with J gene TRBJ1-4; TRBD1 agrees at 10 bases. Looked up from germline, CDR1 is SGHTA and CDR2 is FQGTGA. The length of the CDR3 is 18 residues. With 11 bases clipped from V and 4 bases from J, the junction kept 19 bases outside the gene matches. The CDR3 bases are TGTGCCCGAACGGCCAGCAGCCGCGACAGGGGGCTTAATGAAAAACTGTTTTTT. Translated, it gives CARTASSRDRGLNEKLFF.

The chain recombines TRBV27 with TRBJ2-2, with 7 positions matching TRBD1. With V trimmed by 5 bases and J by 7 bases, 10 bases remained unmatched. The CDR3 runs 15 residues. Germline V gene lookup returns CDR1 MNHEY and CDR2 SMNVEV (reference sequence). CDR3 region: CASSDRARLIGELFF. The DNA of the CDR3 is TGTGCCAGCAGTGACAGGGCAAGGCTTATCGGGGAGCTGTTTTTT.

CDR3 residues: CASSSRVRTEAFF. CDR3 DNA sequence: TGTGCCAGCAGCTCGAGGGTACGCACTGAAGCTTTCTTT. This rearrangement joins TRBV11-3 to TRBJ1-1, with D uncertain. The CDR3 extends over 13 amino acids. Trimming took off 4 bases at V and 4 bases at J, with 10 bases between the two ends. Germline V gives CDR1 SGHNT, CDR2 YENEEA.

The genes are TRBV19 and TRBJ1-2; D is uncertain. The germline V gene encodes CDR1 LNHDA and CDR2 SQIVND (reference sequence). CDR3 length: 12 residues. V lost 2 bases and J lost 12, with 13 bases in between. CDR3 DNA sequence: TGTGCCAGTAGTATACGAGGTTCGGTTCACACCTTC. Protein product: CASSIRGSVHTF.

The chain uses TRBV7-2 and TRBJ2-1, with 15 bases that match TRBD2. V lost 4 bases and J lost 9; bases outside the gene matches: 7. Germline CDR1 is SGHTA and CDR2 is FQGNSA. This CDR3 is 16 amino acids long. CDR3 sequence reads: CASSWGLAGGSPEQFF. The CDR3 nucleotides read TGTGCCAGCAGCTGGGGACTAGCGGGGGGTAGTCCTGAGCAGTTCTTC.

The chain is built from TRBV4-1 and TRBJ1-1; 10 bases line up with TRBD1. Per the germline V gene, CDR1 is MGHRA and CDR2 is YSYEKL. This CDR3 comprises 17 residues. Trimming cost V 0 bases and J 5 bases; bases outside gene matches: 9. The DNA for the CDR3 is TGCGCCAGCAGCCAAGATACAAGGGACAGGGGAGGAACTGAAGCTTTCTTT. Residues: CASSQDTRDRGGTEAFF.

This rearrangement joins TRBV5-1 to TRBJ2-2; D ambiguous. CDR3 length: 13 residues. The germline V gene has CDR1 SGHRS and CDR2 YFSETQ. V lost 4 bases and J 5 bases, leaving 9 bases between the germline ends. CDR3 nucleotides: TGCGCCAGCAGCGAATCACTTACCGGGGAGCTGTTTTTT. Residues: CASSESLTGELFF.